In its sample, the clone carrying this T cell receptor (beta chain) was seen many times. This CDR3 has 11 residues. Trimming took 5 bases from V and 7 from J, leaving 12 bases between them. Germline V CDR1 and CDR2: SQVTM, ANQGSEA. This sample was taken from a study of T-cell reconstitution after alpha-beta-depleted transplantation in children. TCRbeta library construction was performed incorporating unique molecular identifiers. TCRdb used MiXCR to reprocess the PCR reads, holding one entry per CDR3 protein. Found here are 400,000 to 500,000 distinct CDR3 sequences, roughly 10% of them singletons; the top ten hold 4.5% to 7%.

This receptor was taken from a human donor who donated a stem cell graft to a child with acute myeloid leukemia. The material sequenced was PBMCs from the stem cell graft donor, taken from the stem cell graft. V is TRBV29-1 and J is TRBJ2-7; D uncertain. The CDR3 loop is CSVLTQGEQYV. CDR3 sequence (DNA): TGCAGCGTTCTGACCCAAGGGGAGCAGTACGTC.